The entry below describes one TCR beta chain. Its antigen remains unidentified. This CDR3 region has 16 residues. This record belongs to a study of OX40 agonist ivuxolimab in advanced cancers. In the study overall: From about 20 to 80 years was the age range, with a mean of approximately 58 years, and 70% to 85% were male.

Study-wide points: Low normalized T-cell clonal expansion was additionally recorded for some nonresponders.

Repertoires were generated with immunoSEQ multiplex PCR, while TCRdb's copy carries only in-frame clones and drops some. The sample has 30,000 to 40,000 clones, more than 75% seen once. The chain carries TRBV21-1 and TRBJ2-1; TRBD2, the table's D call, lacks a check against the DNA. TRBV21-1 has pseudogene status. The clonotype originates from an adult with an advanced solid tumor such as melanoma, head and neck, liver or kidney cancer. This specimen was CD4+ or CD8+ T cells sorted from blood, taken in a trial of the OX40 agonist ivuxolimab. CDR3 in amino acids: CASSKGLAGGYNEQFF. CDR3 nucleotide sequence: TGTGCCAGCAGCAAAGGACTAGCGGGAGGCTACAATGAGCAGTTCTTC.